This TCR beta chain was sequenced in a study of T cells in Graves' hyperthyroidism and ophthalmopathy. After removal of 3 bases from V and 0 bases from J, the junction contained 4 bases not matched to a gene. Per the germline V gene, CDR1 is SGHRS and CDR2 is YFSETQ. This CDR3 has 15 residues. Amplified regions were TCR beta CDR3 sequences from RNA transcripts. Carried out on the TCR CDR3, a first-round RT-PCR used the HTBI primer set. Each CDR3 protein gets one entry after TCRdb re-called the multiplex PCR reads with MiXCR. In the table there are about 560,000 distinct CDR3 sequences, about a sixth of which are singletons. This clonotype was picked up a small number of times.

V and J are TRBV5-1 and TRBJ2-5, with 8 nucleotides matching TRBD1. The sequence derives from a woman aged 18-29 years with Graves' hyperthyroidism. The sample taken for sequencing was blood. The CDR3 sequence: CASSSGQGDQETQYF. The DNA of the CDR3 is TGCGCCAGCAGCTCCGGACAGGGAGACCAAGAGACCCAGTACTTC.